The 11 T cell receptor beta chains given below trace back to one sample, sequenced in a study of blood T cell repertoires in COVID-19. Clones were read by immunoSEQ multiplex PCR, and TCRdb kept only the in-frame ones, dropping some. The sample yields some 460,000 clones, about 89% seen once. Specimen: peripheral blood. The receptors shown here come from a woman aged 25 to 39 with acute or convalescent COVID-19.

The V gene is TRBV27, the J gene TRBJ2-2; 7 bases agree with TRBD2. This CDR3 is built from 16 residues. V lost 8 bases to trimming and J lost 7 bases; unmatched junction nucleotides: 16. Per germline, CDR1 MNHEY and CDR2 SMNVEV (reference sequence). CDR3 nucleotide sequence: TGTGCCAGCCGAGCCGGGGTGCTAGCGGTGGGCGGGGAGCTGTTTTTT. It yields the protein CASRAGVLAVGGELFF.

V gene TRBV5-5 combines with J gene TRBJ2-5; TRBD1 matches at 7 bases. Germline-derived CDR1 and CDR2 are SGHKS and YYEKEE (reference sequence). V dropped 2 bases and J dropped 4; count of bases not matched to a gene: 17. This CDR3 spans 18 amino acids. CDR3: CASSFRTGRITARETQYF. CDR3 DNA sequence: TGTGCCAGCAGCTTCCGGACAGGCAGAATCACGGCGCGAGAGACCCAGTACTTC.

The chain employs TRBV10-2 and TRBJ2-3; 10 bases are shared with TRBD2. Germline V CDR1 and CDR2: WSHSY, SAAADI. The CDR3 totals 15 residues. Germline trimming cut 5 bases from V and 3 bases from J; bases unmatched to any gene: 5. This CDR3 is CASSLLAGKTDTQYF. The CDR3 nucleotides read TGCGCCAGCAGTTTACTAGCGGGGAAAACAGATACGCAGTATTTT.

CDR3 loop: CASSPFGGRGRGNQPQHF. In DNA form, the CDR3 reads TGTGCCAGCTCACCGTTTGGAGGCCGAGGTCGGGGGAATCAGCCCCAGCATTTT. This sequence joins TRBV18 and TRBJ1-5; D possibly corresponds to TRBD1 (5 bases). With 3 bases removed from V and 4 bases from J, the gap between germline ends came to 22 bases. The CDR3 has 18 residues. Germline V gene lookup returns CDR1 KGHSH and CDR2 LQKENI.

V gene TRBV9 combines with J gene TRBJ1-6; 7 positions agree with TRBD1. After removal of 1 base from V and 6 bases from J, the junction contained 1 base not matched to a gene. Germline V gives CDR1 SGDLS, CDR2 YYNGEE. This CDR3 is 14 amino acids long. In DNA form, the CDR3 reads TGTGCCAGCAGCGTAACAGGGGCTAATTCACCCCTCCACTTT. This gives the protein CASSVTGANSPLHF.

Note on this clone: In the same sample, other DNA sequences code for this CDR3. The rearrangement links TRBV12-3 or TRBV12-4 to TRBJ1-1; D is uncertain. This CDR3 contains 11 residues. V lost 5 bases, J lost 5 bases, and 6 bases lay in between. The CDR3 DNA sequence: TGTGCCAGCAGTCCCTTTACTGAAGCTTTCTTT. Translated: CASSPFTEAFF.

The V call is TRBV6-8, the J call TRBJ1-6; the D gene is possibly TRBD1 (5 bases). V was cut by 8 bases and J by 6 bases, with 11 bases left in between. Per the germline V gene, CDR1 is MNHGY and CDR2 is SAAAGT. CDR3 length equals 13 residues. CDR3 sequence: CASPGIFNSPLHF. The CDR3 coding sequence is TGTGCCAGCCCAGGGATTTTTAATTCACCCCTCCACTTT.

The CDR3 loop is CASSLPGRGGKQNIQYF. The CDR3 DNA sequence: TGTGCCAGCAGTTTACCGGGACGGGGGGGCAAGCAAAACATTCAGTACTTC. The chain links TRBV28 to TRBJ2-4; TRBD2 aligns across 8 bases. V lost 2 bases and J lost 5; bases outside the gene matches: 11. The CDR3 runs to 17 residues. Germline V gives CDR1 MDHEN, CDR2 SYDVKM.

This chain uses TRBV19 with TRBJ1-5; possibly TRBD1 for D (6 bases). CDR1 is LNHDA, CDR2 SQIVND, per germline (reference sequence). The CDR3 covers 15 residues. The V end lost 6 bases, the J end lost 0 bases, and 12 bases lay between the germline ends. CDR3 loop: CASSPRGYSNQPQHF. The CDR3 DNA follows: TGTGCCAGTAGCCCCAGGGGATATAGCAATCAGCCCCAGCATTTT.

This chain uses TRBV5-1 with TRBJ2-7; D might be TRBD2 (6 bases). Germline assignment: CDR1 SGHRS and CDR2 YFSETQ. This CDR3 is built from 15 residues. The V end lost 0 bases, the J end lost 7 bases, and 17 bases lay between the germline ends. CDR3 sequence reads: CASSLAFPGTQEQYF. The CDR3 bases are TGCGCCAGCAGCTTGGCTTTCCCCGGGACTCAGGAGCAGTACTTC.

The chain has TRBV4-1 and TRBJ2-1; 8 positions match TRBD2. Germline V gives CDR1 MGHRA, CDR2 YSYEKL. The CDR3 has 15 residues. The V segment lost 1 base and the J segment 8 bases; nucleotides outside the gene matches: 7. CDR3 residues: CASSQVSGGADEQFF. The CDR3, as DNA: TGCGCCAGCAGCCAAGTATCGGGGGGGGCCGATGAGCAGTTCTTC.